The following is a T cell receptor (beta chain) sequence with its context. The CDR3 consists of 13 residues. Germline trimming cut 4 bases from V and 7 bases from J; bases unmatched to any gene: 7. The germline gives CDR1 SGHNT, CDR2 YYREEE (reference sequence). The data were taken from a study of OX40 agonist ivuxolimab in advanced cancers. Turning to the study itself: Partial responses were achieved by three patients, of whom one had hepatocellular carcinoma and two had cutaneous melanoma.

TCRdb's copy holds only in-frame clones and misses some; the assay was immunoSEQ multiplex PCR. Of roughly 70,000 clones listed, 87% are singletons. Sequenced here: CD4+ or CD8+ T cells sorted from blood, sampled in a trial of the OX40 agonist ivuxolimab. The sequence came from an adult with an advanced solid tumor such as melanoma, head and neck, liver or kidney cancer. The V and J genes are TRBV5-4 and TRBJ1-2, with 7 bases aligning to TRBD1. CDR3 in amino acids: CASSQRGLGGYTF. CDR3 bases: TGTGCCAGCAGCCAAAGGGGGCTGGGTGGCTACACCTTC.